These 27 T cell receptor beta chains originate from one sample sequenced in a study of memory CD4+ T cells and cytomegalovirus serostatus. The sort gate was single viable CD3+CD4+CD8-CD45RO+ cells for memory CD4+ T cells. This table comes from immunoSEQ multiplex PCR, and its TCRdb copy is limited to in-frame clones, with some not included. The profile shows fewer than 90,000 clones, 75% to 85% of them singletons. The sequenced sample was memory CD4+ T cells from blood. Receptors were obtained from an adult in good health and CMV-seropositive.

The V gene is TRBV29-1, the J gene TRBJ1-1; D is uncertain. The V gene's germline CDR1 is SQVTM and CDR2 ANQGSEA. This CDR3 is built from 11 residues. V lost 8 bases to trimming and J lost 4 bases, with 11 bases between them. DNA for the CDR3: TGCAGCACCTCTCTGGGCACTGAAGCTTTCTTT. This sequence encodes CSTSLGTEAFF.

This sequence joins TRBV6-5 and TRBJ2-3; possible D gene TRBD1, 6 bases. CDR3 length equals 15 residues. Trimming stripped 4 bases from V and 2 bases from J, with 13 bases between. Germline assignment: CDR1 MNHEY and CDR2 SVGAGI. The CDR3 DNA sequence: TGTGCCAGCAGTTCGCGACAGGCCTACACAGATACGCAGTATTTT. This translates into CASSSRQAYTDTQYF.

This clone has just one count. The chain links TRBV21-1 to TRBJ2-1; the table assigns TRBD2, which was not confirmed against the DNA. TRBV21-1 is a known pseudogene. The length of the CDR3 is 15 residues. DNA for the CDR3: TGTGCCAGCAGCAAAGGGCGGGAGTACAGGAATGAGCAGTTCTTC. The encoded protein is CASSKGREYRNEQFF.

The CDR3 loop reads CASSQGLRLTDTQYF. The CDR3 region has the DNA TGCGCCAGCAGCCAAGGTCTCCGGCTCACAGATACGCAGTATTTT. The V gene is TRBV4-1, the J gene TRBJ2-3; D remains unclear. Germline CDR1 and CDR2: MGHRA and YSYEKL. CDR3 length: 15 residues. The V gene lost 1 base and the J gene lost 2 bases, with 10 bases spanning the gap.

This rearrangement joins TRBV19 to TRBJ2-7; 8 bases are shared with TRBD1. The CDR3 has 17 amino acids. Looked up from germline, CDR1 is LNHDA and CDR2 is SQIVND (reference sequence). V was pared by 2 bases and J by 0 bases, with 9 bases of the junction left unmatched. As DNA, the CDR3 is TGTGCCAGTAGTATAACCCCTGGACAGGGTAACTCCTACGAGCAGTACTTC. Translated: CASSITPGQGNSYEQYF.

V usage is TRBV7-2 and J usage is TRBJ2-1; 7 positions agree with TRBD1. Germline assignment: CDR1 SGHTA and CDR2 FQGNSA. J was trimmed by 7 bases and V by 5 bases; bases with no gene match: 17. This CDR3 has 17 residues. CDR3 DNA: TGTGCCAGCAGCCCTCGGAAGACAGGGACCCCTGGTAATGAGCAGTTCTTC. It codes for CASSPRKTGTPGNEQFF.

CDR3 nucleotides: TGTGCCAGCAGTGCTCGGCCCTCCAACACTGAAGCTTTCTTT. Amino acids: CASSARPSNTEAFF. The rearrangement links TRBV6-4 to TRBJ1-1; D unresolved. There are 14 residues in the CDR3. Trimming took off 4 bases at V and 2 bases at J, with 11 bases between the two ends. Germline V CDR1 and CDR2: MRHNA, SNTAGT.

The genes are TRBV6-1 and TRBJ2-5; D gene uncertain. The length of the CDR3 is 13 residues. Germline values: CDR1 MNHNS, CDR2 SASEGT. Trimming took 5 bases from V and 5 from J, leaving 12 bases between them. CDR3 coding DNA: TGTGCCAGCAGTCTAAGGGTGGGGGAGACCCAGTACTTC. Translation gives CASSLRVGETQYF.

Only one count was recorded for this clone. The CDR3 nucleotides are TGTGCCAGCAGCGACAACAGGGGAGAGACCCAGTACTTC. Encoded protein: CASSDNRGETQYF. This chain uses TRBV11-3 with TRBJ2-5, with TRBD1 identical over 7 bases. CDR1 is SGHNT, CDR2 YENEEA, per germline. V gave up 5 bases and J gave up 4 bases; unmatched junction bases: 4. This CDR3 has 13 residues.

This CDR3 is CASSSREGVGIQYF. The CDR3 coding sequence is TGCGCCAGCAGCTCCCGCGAAGGGGTAGGCATTCAGTACTTC. The genes are TRBV5-1 and TRBJ2-4; D is perhaps TRBD1 (5 bases). The CDR3 length is 14 residues. In germline, CDR1 is SGHRS, CDR2 YFSETQ. V was clipped by 3 bases and J by 9 bases, with 16 bases between them.

The chain couples TRBV19 to TRBJ1-5; no reliable D call. This CDR3 is 18 amino acids long. CDR1 is LNHDA and CDR2 is SQIVND in the germline V gene (reference sequence). Trimming removed 3 bases from V and 2 bases from J, with 20 bases in between. The chain's CDR3 is CASSIRSGEVGRNQPQHF. Written as DNA, the CDR3 is TGTGCCAGTAGTATCCGATCCGGGGAGGTAGGTCGCAATCAGCCCCAGCATTTT.

The chain employs TRBV30 and TRBJ1-1; D is undetermined. V lost 7 bases and J 6 bases, leaving 21 bases between the germline ends. Germline V lookup: CDR1 GTSNPN, CDR2 SVGIG (reference sequence). There are 14 residues in the CDR3. CDR3 residues: CAYIKDRIGPEAFF. In DNA form, the CDR3 reads TGTGCCTACATAAAGGACCGTATCGGTCCTGAAGCTTTCTTT. Complete variable domain (other parts from reference TRBV30 and TRBJ1-1): SQTIHQWPATLVQPVGSPLSLECTVEGTSNPNLYWYRQAAGRGLQLLFYSVGIGQISSEVPQNLSASRPQDRQFILSSKKLLLSDSGFYLCAYIKDRIGPEAFFGQGTRLTVV.

This clone was observed a handful of times. In DNA form, the CDR3 reads TGCGCCAGCAGCTCGGGCTCGACAGCAAACTATGGCTACACCTTC. This translates into CASSSGSTANYGYTF. The chain employs TRBV5-1 and TRBJ1-2; D might be TRBD1 (5 bases). The ends were cut back, 3 bases at V and 2 bases at J, with 14 bases in the middle. The CDR3 extends over 15 amino acids. Per the germline V gene, CDR1 is SGHRS and CDR2 is YFSETQ.

This clone was detected only a few times. The chain uses TRBV30 and TRBJ1-1, with 11 bases lining up with TRBD1. V dropped 0 bases and J dropped 6; count of bases not matched to a gene: 6. The CDR3 has 15 amino acids. Per germline, CDR1 GTSNPN and CDR2 SVGIG (reference sequence). CDR3 coding DNA: TGTGCCTGGAGTGTACTAGGACAGGGGGCTGCTGAAGCTTTCTTT. Translation gives CAWSVLGQGAAEAFF.

V and J are TRBV7-2 and TRBJ1-2, with unresolved D. V lost 0 bases and J lost 7, with 9 bases in between. CDR3 length: 13 residues. The germline V gene has CDR1 SGHTA and CDR2 FQGNSA. The CDR3 is CASSLADGAGYTF. The CDR3 nucleotides read TGTGCCAGCAGCTTAGCAGATGGCGCTGGCTACACCTTC.

The chain is built from TRBV5-1 and TRBJ2-7, with TRBD1 matching over 9 bases. Germline trimming cut 2 bases from V and 6 bases from J; bases unmatched to any gene: 9. CDR3 length equals 15 residues. Germline V lookup: CDR1 SGHRS, CDR2 YFSETQ. The CDR3 region is CASSFTGTGSSEQYV. The CDR3 bases are TGCGCCAGCAGCTTTACCGGGACAGGGTCCAGCGAGCAGTACGTC.

The chain carries TRBV11-2 and TRBJ2-5, with 7 positions matching TRBD1. The CDR3 has 15 residues. Germline CDR1 reads SGHAT; CDR2 reads FQNNGV. J was trimmed by 5 bases and V by 1 base; bases with no gene match: 7. CDR3 in amino acids: CASSLVGTVGETQYF. CDR3 bases: TGTGCCAGCAGCTTAGTGGGGACAGTGGGGGAGACCCAGTACTTC.

The chain links TRBV5-1 to TRBJ2-7, with 14 bases aligning to TRBD2. V trimming: 7 bases; J trimming: 3 bases; junction bases outside the gene matches: 9. Looked up from germline, CDR1 is SGHRS and CDR2 is YFSETQ. The CDR3 extends over 16 amino acids. CDR3 in amino acids: CASVPGTSGGLYEQYF. CDR3 sequence (DNA): TGCGCCAGCGTCCCCGGGACTAGCGGGGGCCTCTACGAGCAGTACTTC.

The rearrangement joins TRBV11-1 to TRBJ1-1; no clear D gene. V was trimmed by 5 bases and J by 1 base, leaving 11 bases between them. The CDR3 has 14 amino acids. Germline assignment: CDR1 SGHAT and CDR2 FQDESV (reference sequence). The CDR3 sequence: CASSRGRQNTEAFF. The CDR3 DNA sequence: TGTGCCAGCAGCCGTGGACGGCAGAACACTGAAGCTTTCTTT.

This chain connects TRBV27 to TRBJ1-2; a possible D gene is TRBD1 (6 bases). Deletions cut 4 bases from V and 4 bases from J, with 10 bases between. CDR1 and CDR2 (germline): MNHEY, SMNVEV (reference sequence). CDR3 length equals 13 residues. This CDR3 is CASSSGTFYGYTF. The CDR3 bases are TGTGCCAGCAGTTCCGGGACATTCTATGGCTACACCTTC.

CDR3 residues: CASSQGFGRGRSNQPQHF. The CDR3, as DNA: TGCGCCAGCAGCCAAGGGTTCGGCAGGGGTAGGAGCAATCAGCCCCAGCATTTT. V usage is TRBV4-1 and J usage is TRBJ1-5; D is perhaps TRBD1 (6 bases). V was pared by 1 base and J by 1 base, with 17 bases between. Germline values: CDR1 MGHRA, CDR2 YSYEKL. The CDR3 sequence is 18 residues long.

The table lists this clone with a count of one. The CDR3 DNA reads TGCGCCAGCAGCAGGACTAGCGGGGGGGCCTCGAACATTCAGTACTTC. This encodes CASSRTSGGASNIQYF. The J gene is TRBJ2-4, the V gene TRBV5-1; 15 bases line up with TRBD2. The J segment lost 7 bases and the V segment lost 4 bases, leaving 6 bases of the junction unmatched. Germline-derived CDR1 and CDR2 are SGHRS and YFSETQ. The CDR3 sequence is 16 residues long.

The chain links TRBV29-1 to TRBJ2-5, with 11 positions matching TRBD2. Losses at the gene ends were 5 bases for V and 3 bases for J; bases not matched to a gene: 2. The CDR3 extends over 13 amino acids. From germline, CDR1 is SQVTM and CDR2 ANQGSEA. CDR3 coding DNA: TGCAGCGTTCCGGGACTAGCGGAAGAGACCCAGTACTTC. This codes for CSVPGLAEETQYF. Combining the CDR3 with reference TRBV29-1 and TRBJ2-5 gives the whole variable domain SAVISQKPSRDICQRGTSLTIQCQVDSQVTMMFWYRQQPGQSLTLIATANQGSEATYESGFVIDKFPISRPNLTFSTLTVSNMSPEDSSIYLCSVPGLAEETQYFGPGTRLLVL.

The chain couples TRBV29-1 to TRBJ1-1; maybe TRBD1 (6 bases). Germline V gene sequence: CDR1 SQVTM, CDR2 ANQGSEA. This CDR3 is built from 13 residues. The ends were cut back, 8 bases at V and 5 bases at J, with 18 bases in the middle. The DNA for the CDR3 is TGCAGCTTCAGGGGAGGGAATCCGACTGAAGCTTTCTTT. This translates into CSFRGGNPTEAFF.

The rearrangement links TRBV6-1 to TRBJ1-5; 7 nucleotides align to TRBD1. The CDR3 totals 15 residues. Germline loops: CDR1 MNHNS, CDR2 SASEGT. J lost 3 bases, V lost 2 bases, and 4 bases had no gene match. The CDR3 DNA reads as TGTGCCAGCAGTGAAATCGGACAGGCCAATCAGCCCCAGCATTTT. Protein product: CASSEIGQANQPQHF.

There are a few counts of this clone. The rearrangement joins TRBV7-9 to TRBJ1-2; TRBD1 matches 10 bases. CDR1 is SEHNR and CDR2 is FQNEAQ in the germline V gene (reference sequence). CDR3 size: 13 residues. V shed 6 bases, J shed 6 bases, and the junction held 4 bases outside the gene matches. Here the CDR3 reads CASRLGQGNGYTF. The CDR3 coding sequence is TGTGCCAGCAGATTGGGACAGGGGAATGGCTACACCTTC.

This clone came up a few times. The chain uses TRBV6-1 and TRBJ1-1, with a weak D call TRBD1 (5 bases). Per the germline V gene, CDR1 is MNHNS and CDR2 is SASEGT. The CDR3 runs to 13 residues. The V end was cut by 8 bases, the J end by 11 bases, with 21 bases between. In DNA form, the CDR3 reads TGTGCCAGCGGACGGGACCGACGGAAGGAGGCTTTCTTT. Amino acids: CASGRDRRKEAFF.